The 17 T cell receptor beta chains listed next were all sequenced from one sample in a study of cytomegalovirus exposure and HLA in healthy donors (dated by TCRdb to the late 2010s). Preparation of the library involved the immunoSEQ multiplex PCR assay. A mixture of 60 forward primers for TCR Vbeta segments and 13 reverse primers for TCR Jbeta segments was used in the multiplex PCR. Drawn from immuneACCESS, this table holds only the in-frame rearrangements with V and J called that TCRdb kept. Clones are partly lost; checked studies trace under half to an unresolved V gene and leave the rest unexplained. This sample lists around 150,000 clones; around 83% were detected once. More than 2% of the sample comes from the top ten. What was sequenced was PBMCs. These receptors were obtained from a man aged 18 to 29 in good health and CMV-seropositive.

V usage is TRBV11-1 and J usage is TRBJ2-7; 10 positions match TRBD1. The CDR3 runs to 15 residues. CDR1 and CDR2 from the germline V gene are SGHAT and FQDESV (reference sequence). The V segment lost 1 base and the J segment 5 bases; nucleotides outside the gene matches: 5. As DNA, the CDR3 is TGTGCCAGCAGCTTAGGGGGACAGGGGCGCGACGAGCAGTACTTC. Its translation is CASSLGGQGRDEQYF.

This clone was detected once. This rearrangement joins TRBV10-2 to TRBJ2-2, with 7 bases fitting TRBD1. This CDR3 is built from 15 residues. J gave up 0 bases and V 7 bases, and 5 bases lay outside the gene matches. CDR1 is WSHSY, CDR2 SAAADI, per germline. Here the CDR3 DNA reads TGCGCCAGCAAAAGCGACAGGGCGAACACCGGGGAGCTGTTTTTT. Its translation is CASKSDRANTGELFF.

This clone was seen a handful of times. This chain connects TRBV23-1 to TRBJ1-6; D remains ambiguous. TRBV23-1 is an ORF; its function is uncertain. This CDR3 has 12 residues. The ends were cut back, 7 bases at V and 8 bases at J, with 9 bases in the middle. The DNA of the CDR3 is TGCGCCAGCATATATCGCGATTCACCCCTCCACTTT. Translating gives CASIYRDSPLHF.

This chain links TRBV5-6 with TRBJ2-5; D might be TRBD2 (5 bases). Germline lookup yields CDR1 SGHDT and CDR2 YYEEEE. Trimming stripped 2 bases from V and 2 bases from J, with 13 bases between. This CDR3 has 15 amino acids. The CDR3, as DNA: TGTGCCAGCAGCTTACTAGAGTCTGGGCAAGAGACCCAGTACTTC. Translated, it gives CASSLLESGQETQYF.

This chain connects TRBV18 to TRBJ1-2, with unresolved D. The CDR3 consists of 17 residues. With 1 base removed from V and 4 bases from J, the gap between germline ends came to 19 bases. Germline V gives CDR1 KGHSH, CDR2 LQKENI. The CDR3 loop reads CASSPQSANQGSYGYTF. CDR3 nucleotide sequence: TGTGCCAGCTCACCACAGAGTGCCAACCAAGGGAGCTATGGCTACACCTTC.

V and J are TRBV25-1 and TRBJ2-7; 10 bases agree with TRBD1. Per germline, CDR1 MGHDK and CDR2 SYGVNS. The CDR3 covers 15 residues. Trimming took 4 bases from V and 9 from J; bases not matched to a gene: 12. Here the CDR3 reads CASSGSGTGVRGQYF. CDR3 in DNA: TGTGCCAGCAGTGGGTCCGGGACAGGGGTACGGGGGCAGTACTTC.

The rearrangement uses TRBV2 and TRBJ2-5, with 7 bases matching TRBD2. CDR3 length: 13 amino acids. V shed 4 bases, J shed 4 bases, and the junction held 3 bases outside the gene matches. Germline-derived CDR1 and CDR2 are SNHLY and FYNNEI. CDR3 amino acids: CASSGDYRETQYF. CDR3 DNA sequence: TGTGCCAGCAGTGGGGACTATAGAGAGACCCAGTACTTC.

This clone was counted once. The V and J genes are TRBV25-1 and TRBJ2-7, with D possibly being TRBD2 (5 bases). Looked up from germline, CDR1 is MGHDK and CDR2 is SYGVNS. V was cut by 5 bases and J by 6 bases, with 17 bases left in between. The CDR3 extends over 14 amino acids. CDR3 region: CASSRTSGIGEQYF. The CDR3 DNA sequence: TGTGCCAGCAGTCGAACGTCGGGGATCGGCGAGCAGTACTTC.

This clone came up a few times. The chain recombines TRBV2 with TRBJ2-7; tentatively, D is TRBD2 (6 bases). Germline V gene sequence: CDR1 SNHLY, CDR2 FYNNEI. CDR3 length equals 15 residues. The ends were cut back, 0 bases at V and 3 bases at J, with 12 bases in the middle. The CDR3 DNA sequence: TGTGCCAGCAGTGAAGCCACGCTGGACTACTACGAGCAGTACTTC. Protein sequence: CASSEATLDYYEQYF.

The chain uses TRBV9 and TRBJ2-1; D perhaps matches TRBD2 (6 bases). The length of the CDR3 is 15 residues. The germline V gene has CDR1 SGDLS and CDR2 YYNGEE. The V gene lost 0 bases and the J gene lost 9 bases, with 16 bases spanning the gap. The CDR3 nucleotides read TGTGCCAGCAGCGTAGAGCGGGTTAGGTTTGGTGAGCAGTTCTTC. Its protein product is CASSVERVRFGEQFF. Full variable domain (outside the CDR3, taken from reference TRBV9 and TRBJ2-1): DSGVTQTPKHLITATGQRVTLRCSPRSGDLSVYWYQQSLDQGLQFLIQYYNGEERAKGNILERFSAQQFPDLHSELNLSSLELGDSALYFCASSVERVRFGEQFFGPGTRLTVL.

The chain links TRBV25-1 to TRBJ2-7; D ambiguous. Trimming removed 3 bases at V and 3 bases at J, with 3 bases between. The germline CDR1 and CDR2 sequences are MGHDK and SYGVNS. The CDR3 covers 11 residues. The CDR3 here is CASSESYEQYF. DNA of the CDR3: TGTGCCAGCAGTGAGAGCTACGAGCAGTACTTC.

Only one count was recorded for this clone. The V and J genes are TRBV13 and TRBJ1-1; TRBD1 might be the D (6 bases). The V and J ends lost 3 bases and 4 bases respectively, with 9 bases between them. The CDR3 loop spans 13 amino acids. The germline gives CDR1 PRHDT, CDR2 FYEKMQ (reference sequence). The CDR3 coding sequence is TGTGCCAGCAGCTTCGGGGGGGCCACTGAAGCTTTCTTT. This encodes CASSFGGATEAFF.

This CDR3 reads CASSAQGQTINTEAFF. The CDR3 coding sequence is TGTGCCAGCAGCGCCCAGGGACAGACCATCAACACTGAAGCTTTCTTT. The chain has TRBV7-2 and TRBJ1-1, with 7 positions matching TRBD1. V lost 5 bases to trimming and J lost 2 bases; unmatched junction nucleotides: 11. CDR1 SGHTA and CDR2 FQGNSA come from the germline V gene. The CDR3 covers 16 residues.

This chain connects TRBV18 to TRBJ2-1; D is possibly TRBD1 (5 bases). Trimming took 1 base from V and 10 from J, leaving 5 bases between them. This CDR3 contains 11 residues. Germline assignment: CDR1 KGHSH and CDR2 LQKENI. CDR3 region: CASSPQGEQFF. CDR3 nucleotides: TGTGCCAGCTCACCACAGGGGGAGCAGTTCTTC. Combining the CDR3 with reference TRBV18 and TRBJ2-1 gives the whole variable domain NAGVMQNPRHLVRRRGQEARLRCSPMKGHSHVYWYRQLPEEGLKFMVYLQKENIIDESGMPKERFSAEFPKEGPSILRIQQVVRGDSAAYFCASSPQGEQFFGPGTRLTVL.

This chain links TRBV5-1 with TRBJ1-1, with TRBD1 identical over 9 bases. This CDR3 contains 18 residues. Looked up from germline, CDR1 is SGHRS and CDR2 is YFSETQ. The V segment lost 4 bases and the J segment 0 bases; nucleotides outside the gene matches: 13. The CDR3 region is CASSLENGQGYVNTEAFF. The CDR3 nucleotides are TGCGCCAGCAGCCTAGAAAACGGACAGGGGTATGTGAACACTGAAGCTTTCTTT.

V usage is TRBV15 and J usage is TRBJ1-4, with a weak D call TRBD1 (5 bases). V lost 0 bases to trimming and J lost 10 bases, with 15 bases between them. The CDR3 consists of 15 residues. Germline CDR1 is LNHNV and CDR2 is YYDKDF (reference sequence). Here the CDR3 DNA reads TGTGCCACCAGCAGAGATCTAGGGGTAATGGGAAAACTGTTTTTT. Translated, it gives CATSRDLGVMGKLFF.

CDR3: CASSLDQEDYEQYF. As DNA, the CDR3 is TGTGCCAGCAGCTTAGATCAGGAGGACTACGAGCAGTACTTC. The gene calls are TRBV11-2 and TRBJ2-7; D might be TRBD2 (5 bases). The ends were cut back, 0 bases at V and 3 bases at J, with 9 bases in the middle. This CDR3 spans 14 amino acids. Germline V gene sequence: CDR1 SGHAT, CDR2 FQNNGV. Full variable domain (missing parts from reference TRBV11-2 and TRBJ2-7): EAGVAQSPRYKIIEKRQSVAFWCNPISGHATLYWYQQILGQGPKLLIQFQNNGVVDDSQLPKDRFSAERLKGVDSTLKIQPAKLEDSAVYLCASSLDQEDYEQYFGPGTRLTVT.